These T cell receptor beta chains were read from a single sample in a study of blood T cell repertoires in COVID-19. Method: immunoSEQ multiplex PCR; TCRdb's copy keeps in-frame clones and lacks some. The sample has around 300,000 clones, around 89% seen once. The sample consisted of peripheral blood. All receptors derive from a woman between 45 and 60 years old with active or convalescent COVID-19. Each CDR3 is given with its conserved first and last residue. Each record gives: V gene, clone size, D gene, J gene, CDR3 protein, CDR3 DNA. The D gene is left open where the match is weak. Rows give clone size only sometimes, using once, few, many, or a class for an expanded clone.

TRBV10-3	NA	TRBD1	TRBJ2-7	CAISDRDRGYEQYF	TGTGCCATCAGTGACCGGGACAGGGGGTACGAGCAGTACTTC
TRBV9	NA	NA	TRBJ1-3	CASSGGGNTIYF	TGTGCCAGCAGCGGCGGGGGAAACACCATATATTTT
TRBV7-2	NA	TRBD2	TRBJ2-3	CASSSSSGNTDTQYF	TGTGCCAGCAGCTCCTCTAGCGGGAACACAGATACGCAGTATTTT
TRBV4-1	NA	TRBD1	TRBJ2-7	CASSLGQGASYEQYF	TGCGCCAGCAGCCTCGGACAGGGGGCCTCCTACGAGCAGTACTTC
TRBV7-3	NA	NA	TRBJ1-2	CASSLIPANYGYTF	TGTGCCAGCAGCTTAATTCCAGCTAACTATGGCTACACCTTC
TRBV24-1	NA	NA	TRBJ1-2	CATSDQTGNYGYTF	TGTGCCACCAGTGACCAGACGGGAAACTATGGCTACACCTTC
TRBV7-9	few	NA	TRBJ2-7	CASSPLRDEQYF	TGTGCCAGCAGCCCCTTGCGCGACGAGCAGTACTTC
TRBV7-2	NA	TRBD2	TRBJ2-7	CASSSGLAGLYEQYF	TGTGCCAGCAGCTCAGGACTAGCGGGACTCTACGAGCAGTACTTC
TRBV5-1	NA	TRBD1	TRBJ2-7	CASSEGATYEQYF	TGCGCCAGCAGTGAGGGGGCAACCTACGAGCAGTACTTC
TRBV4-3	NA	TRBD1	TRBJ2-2	CASSLSTGTYTGELFF	TGCGCCAGCAGCCTTTCGACAGGGACATACACCGGGGAGCTGTTTTTT
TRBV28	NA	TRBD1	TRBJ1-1	CASSPSQGGTEAFF	TGTGCCAGCAGTCCCTCCCAGGGGGGCACTGAAGCTTTCTTT
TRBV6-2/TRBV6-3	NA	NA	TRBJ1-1	CASSLLDSTNTEAFF	TGTGCCAGCAGTTTATTGGACAGCACGAACACTGAAGCTTTCTTT
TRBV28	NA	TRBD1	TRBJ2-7	CASSSLDRGWSSEQYF	TGTGCCAGCAGTTCCCTAGACAGGGGTTGGTCGAGCGAGCAGTACTTC
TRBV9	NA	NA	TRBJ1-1	CASSVHYGADTEAFF	TGTGCCAGCAGCGTACACTACGGAGCGGACACTGAAGCTTTCTTT
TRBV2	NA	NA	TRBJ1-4	CASSVEAGILNEKLFF	TGTGCCAGCAGTGTCGAAGCCGGGATCCTAAATGAAAAACTGTTTTTT
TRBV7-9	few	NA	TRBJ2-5	CASSHMWAGETQYF	TGTGCCAGCTCCCATATGTGGGCGGGGGAGACCCAGTACTTC